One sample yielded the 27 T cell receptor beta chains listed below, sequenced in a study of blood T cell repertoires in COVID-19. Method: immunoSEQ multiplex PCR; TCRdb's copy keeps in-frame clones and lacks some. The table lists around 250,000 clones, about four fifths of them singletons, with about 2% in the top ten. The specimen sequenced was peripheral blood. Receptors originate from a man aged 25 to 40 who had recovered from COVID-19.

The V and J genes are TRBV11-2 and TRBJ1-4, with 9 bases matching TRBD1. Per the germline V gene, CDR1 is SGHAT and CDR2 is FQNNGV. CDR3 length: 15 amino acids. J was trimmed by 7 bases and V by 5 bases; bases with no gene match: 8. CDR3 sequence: CASSPQGQGGEKLFF. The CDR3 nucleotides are TGTGCCAGCAGCCCCCAGGGACAGGGAGGTGAAAAACTGTTTTTT.

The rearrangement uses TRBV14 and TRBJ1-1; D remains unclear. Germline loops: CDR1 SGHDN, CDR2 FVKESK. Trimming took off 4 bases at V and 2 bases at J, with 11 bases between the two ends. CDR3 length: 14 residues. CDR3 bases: TGTGCCAGCAGCCTGAATCAGGTAAACACTGAAGCTTTCTTT. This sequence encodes CASSLNQVNTEAFF.

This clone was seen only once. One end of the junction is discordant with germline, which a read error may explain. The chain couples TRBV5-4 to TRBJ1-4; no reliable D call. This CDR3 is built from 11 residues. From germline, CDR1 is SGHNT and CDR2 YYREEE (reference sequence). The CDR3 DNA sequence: TGTGCCAGCAGCTTGGCCCGAGACGTACAGTTC. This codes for CASSLARDVQF.

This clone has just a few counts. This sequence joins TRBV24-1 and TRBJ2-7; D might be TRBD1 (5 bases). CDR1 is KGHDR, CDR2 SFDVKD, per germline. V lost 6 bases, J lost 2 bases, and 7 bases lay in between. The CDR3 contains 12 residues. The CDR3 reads CATSQTAYEQYF. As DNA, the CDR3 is TGTGCCACCAGTCAGACAGCCTACGAGCAGTACTTC.

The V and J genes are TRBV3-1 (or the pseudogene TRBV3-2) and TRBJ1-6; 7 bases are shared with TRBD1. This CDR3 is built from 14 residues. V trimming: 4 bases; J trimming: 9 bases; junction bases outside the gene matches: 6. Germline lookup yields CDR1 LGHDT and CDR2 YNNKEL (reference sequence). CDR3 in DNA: TGTGCCAGCAGCCCGAACAGGGGTGGTTCACCCCTCCACTTT. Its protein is CASSPNRGGSPLHF.

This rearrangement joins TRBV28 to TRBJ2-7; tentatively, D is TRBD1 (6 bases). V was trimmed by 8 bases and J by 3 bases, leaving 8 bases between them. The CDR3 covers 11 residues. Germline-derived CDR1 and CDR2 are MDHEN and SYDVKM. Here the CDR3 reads CASAGVYEQYV. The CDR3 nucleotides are TGTGCCAGCGCAGGGGTCTACGAGCAGTACGTC.

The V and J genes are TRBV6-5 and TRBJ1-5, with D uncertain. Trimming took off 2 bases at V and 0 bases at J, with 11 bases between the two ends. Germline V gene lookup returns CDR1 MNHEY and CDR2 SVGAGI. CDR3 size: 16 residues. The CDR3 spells CASSYHTSASNQPQHF. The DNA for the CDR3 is TGTGCCAGCAGTTACCACACGTCCGCTAGCAATCAGCCCCAGCATTTT.

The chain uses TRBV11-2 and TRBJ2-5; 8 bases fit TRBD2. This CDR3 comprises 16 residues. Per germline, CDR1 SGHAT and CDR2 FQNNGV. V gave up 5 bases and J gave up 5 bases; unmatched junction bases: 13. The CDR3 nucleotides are TGTGCCAGCAGCCAAAGTCACGGGGGGGCCCGTGAGACCCAGTACTTC. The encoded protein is CASSQSHGGARETQYF.

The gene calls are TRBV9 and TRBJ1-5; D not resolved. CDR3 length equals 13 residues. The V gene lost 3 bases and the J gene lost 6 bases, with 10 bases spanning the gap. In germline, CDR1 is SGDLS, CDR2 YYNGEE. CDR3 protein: CASSGERGQPQHF. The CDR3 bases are TGTGCCAGCAGCGGAGAGAGAGGTCAGCCCCAGCATTTT.

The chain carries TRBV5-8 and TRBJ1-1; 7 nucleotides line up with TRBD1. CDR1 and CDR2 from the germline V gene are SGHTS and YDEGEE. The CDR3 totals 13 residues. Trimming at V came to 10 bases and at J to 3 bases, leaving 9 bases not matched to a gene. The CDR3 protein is CASLQGLDTEAFF. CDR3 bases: TGTGCCTCACTACAGGGGTTGGACACTGAAGCTTTCTTT.

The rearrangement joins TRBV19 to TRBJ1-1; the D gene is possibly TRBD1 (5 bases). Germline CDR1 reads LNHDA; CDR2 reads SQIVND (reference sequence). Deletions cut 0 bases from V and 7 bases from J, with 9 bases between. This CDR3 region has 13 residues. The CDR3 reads CASSIDWTFEAFF. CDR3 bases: TGTGCCAGTAGTATAGATTGGACATTTGAAGCTTTCTTT.

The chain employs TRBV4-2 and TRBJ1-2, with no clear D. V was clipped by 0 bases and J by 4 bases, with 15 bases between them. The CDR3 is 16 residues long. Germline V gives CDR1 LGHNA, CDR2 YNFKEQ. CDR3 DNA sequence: TGTGCCAGCAGCCAAGAAAGACTTGGCTCGCCCTATGGCTACACCTTC. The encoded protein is CASSQERLGSPYGYTF.

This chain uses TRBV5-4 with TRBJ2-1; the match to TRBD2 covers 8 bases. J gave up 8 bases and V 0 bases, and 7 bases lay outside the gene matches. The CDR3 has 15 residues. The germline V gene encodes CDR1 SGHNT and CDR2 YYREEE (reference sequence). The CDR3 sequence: CASSLVVAGRDEQFF. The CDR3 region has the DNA TGTGCCAGCAGCTTGGTAGTAGCGGGGCGGGATGAGCAGTTCTTC.

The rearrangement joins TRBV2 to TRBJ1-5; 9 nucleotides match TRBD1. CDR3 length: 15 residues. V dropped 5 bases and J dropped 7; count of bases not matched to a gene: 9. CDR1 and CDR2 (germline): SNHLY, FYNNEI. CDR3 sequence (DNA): TGTGCCAGCAGTCCAACAGGGGGCCAGGGCCAGCCCCAGCATTTT. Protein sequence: CASSPTGGQGQPQHF.

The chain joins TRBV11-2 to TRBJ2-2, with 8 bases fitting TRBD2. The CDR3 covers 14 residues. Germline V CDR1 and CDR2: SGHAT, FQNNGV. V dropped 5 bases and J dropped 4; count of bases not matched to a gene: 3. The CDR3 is CASSRRGGTGELFF. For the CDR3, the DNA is TGTGCCAGCAGCAGACGGGGGGGCACCGGGGAGCTGTTTTTT.

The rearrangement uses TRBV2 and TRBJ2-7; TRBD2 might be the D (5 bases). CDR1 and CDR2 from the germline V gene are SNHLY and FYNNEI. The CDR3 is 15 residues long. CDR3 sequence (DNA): TGTGCTTCAGCAGCCTTGCGTGGGAGCTCCTACGAGCAGTACTTC. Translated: CASAALRGSSYEQYF.

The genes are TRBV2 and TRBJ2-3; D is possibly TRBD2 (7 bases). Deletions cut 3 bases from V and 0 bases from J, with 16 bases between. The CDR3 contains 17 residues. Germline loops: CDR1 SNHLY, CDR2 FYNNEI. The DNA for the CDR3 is TGTGCCAGCAGTGATAACGGGGGGCCCTCTAGCACAGATACGCAGTATTTT. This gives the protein CASSDNGGPSSTDTQYF.

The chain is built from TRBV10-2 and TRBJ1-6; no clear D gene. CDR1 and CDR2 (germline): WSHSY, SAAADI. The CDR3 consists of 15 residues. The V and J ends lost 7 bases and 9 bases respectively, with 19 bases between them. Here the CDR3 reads CASNPESGFGSPLHF. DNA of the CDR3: TGCGCCAGCAACCCGGAGTCGGGTTTCGGTTCACCCCTCCACTTT.

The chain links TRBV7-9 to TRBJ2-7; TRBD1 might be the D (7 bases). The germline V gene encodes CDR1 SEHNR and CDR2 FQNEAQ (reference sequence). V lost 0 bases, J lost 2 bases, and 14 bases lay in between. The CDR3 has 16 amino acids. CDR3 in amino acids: CASSLAPTGEAYEQYV. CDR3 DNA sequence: TGTGCCAGCAGCTTAGCCCCAACAGGGGAGGCCTACGAGCAGTACGTC.

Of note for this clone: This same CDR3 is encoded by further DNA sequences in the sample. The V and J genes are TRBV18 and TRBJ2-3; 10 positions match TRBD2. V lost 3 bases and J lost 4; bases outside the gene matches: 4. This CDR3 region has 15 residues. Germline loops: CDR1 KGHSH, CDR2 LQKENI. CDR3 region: CASSPPSGGSDTQYF. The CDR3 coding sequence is TGTGCCAGCTCACCCCCTAGCGGGGGATCAGATACGCAGTATTTT.

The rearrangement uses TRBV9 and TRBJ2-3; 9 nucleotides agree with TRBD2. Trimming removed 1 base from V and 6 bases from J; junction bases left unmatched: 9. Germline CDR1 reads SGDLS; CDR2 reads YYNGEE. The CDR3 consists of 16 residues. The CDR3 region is CASSVSLRGGGDTQYF. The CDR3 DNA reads TGTGCCAGCAGCGTAAGCTTGCGGGGGGGCGGGGATACGCAGTATTTT. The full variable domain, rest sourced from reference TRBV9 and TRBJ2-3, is DSGVTQTPKHLITATGQRVTLRCSPRSGDLSVYWYQQSLDQGLQFLIQYYNGEERAKGNILERFSAQQFPDLHSELNLSSLELGDSALYFCASSVSLRGGGDTQYFGPGTRLTVL.

This chain's CDR3 is CASSLVGSGATTDTQYF. CDR3 DNA sequence: TGTGCCAGCAGCTTAGTAGGTAGCGGGGCAACCACAGATACGCAGTATTTT. The gene calls are TRBV7-2 and TRBJ2-3; 8 bases align to TRBD2. This CDR3 region has 17 residues. The V gene end was trimmed by 1 base and the J gene end by 2 bases; junction bases not matched to a gene: 8. Germline V CDR1 and CDR2: SGHTA, FQGNSA.

The CDR3 here is CAIAPGLAGARSLYEQYF. Written as DNA, the CDR3 is TGTGCCATCGCCCCGGGGCTAGCGGGCGCCAGGTCTCTCTACGAGCAGTACTTC. The J gene is TRBJ2-7, the V gene TRBV10-3, with 8 bases aligning to TRBD2. Per the germline V gene, CDR1 is ENHRY and CDR2 is SYGVKD. The V and J ends lost 8 bases and 3 bases, in that order; junction bases with no gene match: 21. This CDR3 has 18 amino acids.

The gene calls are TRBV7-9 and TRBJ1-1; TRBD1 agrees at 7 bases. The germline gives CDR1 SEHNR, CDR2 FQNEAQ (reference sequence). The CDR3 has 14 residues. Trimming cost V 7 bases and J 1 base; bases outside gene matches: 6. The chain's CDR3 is CASNYGTANTEAFF. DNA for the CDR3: TGTGCCAGCAACTACGGGACAGCGAACACTGAAGCTTTCTTT.

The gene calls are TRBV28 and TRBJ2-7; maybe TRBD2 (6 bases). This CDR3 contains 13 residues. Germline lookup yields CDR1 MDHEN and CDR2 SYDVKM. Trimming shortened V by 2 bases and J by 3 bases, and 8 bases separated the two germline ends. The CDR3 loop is CASSLNGGYEQYV. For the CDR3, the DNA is TGTGCCAGCAGTTTAAACGGGGGCTACGAGCAGTACGTC.

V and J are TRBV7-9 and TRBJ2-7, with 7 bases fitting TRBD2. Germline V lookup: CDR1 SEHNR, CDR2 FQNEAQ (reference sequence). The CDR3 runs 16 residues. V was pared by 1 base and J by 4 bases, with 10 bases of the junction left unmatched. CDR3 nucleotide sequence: TGTGCCAGCAGCTTAGTATTTGGCAGGGAGGGGTACGAGCAGTACTTC. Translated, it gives CASSLVFGREGYEQYF.

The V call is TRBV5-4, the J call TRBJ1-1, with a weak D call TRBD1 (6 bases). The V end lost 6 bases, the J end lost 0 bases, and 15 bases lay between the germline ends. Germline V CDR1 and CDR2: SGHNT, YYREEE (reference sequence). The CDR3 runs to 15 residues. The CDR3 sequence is CASKTGTVVNTEAFF. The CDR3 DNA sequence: TGTGCCAGCAAAACAGGGACGGTAGTGAACACTGAAGCTTTCTTT.